The present entry profiles one TCR beta chain with its context. The antigen is not known. The data were obtained in a study of T-cell memory formation after mild COVID-19. Each CDR3 protein is one row after TCRdb ran MiXCR on the 5' RACE reads. This table holds some 200,000 distinct CDR3 sequences, around 21% found once. The CDR3 runs 15 residues. Trimming removed 6 bases from V and 5 bases from J, with 16 bases in between. CDR1 is MNHNY, CDR2 SVGAGI, per germline (reference sequence). Overall study findings and caveats: Cross-reactive memory apparently joined, as some responding clones appeared in pre-infection memory. Clones shrinking between day 15 and 85 showed a balanced CD4/CD8 split, and those that grew later tilted toward CD4+.

Sample: PBMCs or a T cell subset sorted from them (not recorded which). The chain combines TRBV6-6 with TRBJ2-2; tentatively, D is TRBD2 (6 bases). The sequence came from an adult woman who had mild COVID-19 (a few samples of this study predate the infection). Cell type and time point are not known. The CDR3, as DNA: TGTGCCAGCAGCCCCGGGACCCGGGGGACCGGGGAGCTGTTTTTT. Its protein product is CASSPGTRGTGELFF.